The entry below gives a single TCR beta chain sequence along with its context. TCRdb keeps only in-frame clones here, not all; method: immunoSEQ multiplex PCR. The sample consists of approximately 170,000 clones, 80% to 90% of them appearing once. The source of the sample is a study of T cell responses to AZD1222 COVID-19 vaccine. The CDR3 is 13 residues long. V shed 3 bases and J 6 bases; nucleotides not matched to a gene: 2. Germline values: CDR1 LNHDA, CDR2 SQIVND (reference sequence). The TCR was taken from an adult in good health. The specimen comprised peripheral blood, sampled on day 0 of AZD1222 vaccination. The V call is TRBV19, the J call TRBJ2-3, with TRBD1 matching 8 bases. DNA of the CDR3: TGTGCCAGTAGTATGCAGGGGGCGGATACGCAGTATTTT. Translating it yields CASSMQGADTQYF.